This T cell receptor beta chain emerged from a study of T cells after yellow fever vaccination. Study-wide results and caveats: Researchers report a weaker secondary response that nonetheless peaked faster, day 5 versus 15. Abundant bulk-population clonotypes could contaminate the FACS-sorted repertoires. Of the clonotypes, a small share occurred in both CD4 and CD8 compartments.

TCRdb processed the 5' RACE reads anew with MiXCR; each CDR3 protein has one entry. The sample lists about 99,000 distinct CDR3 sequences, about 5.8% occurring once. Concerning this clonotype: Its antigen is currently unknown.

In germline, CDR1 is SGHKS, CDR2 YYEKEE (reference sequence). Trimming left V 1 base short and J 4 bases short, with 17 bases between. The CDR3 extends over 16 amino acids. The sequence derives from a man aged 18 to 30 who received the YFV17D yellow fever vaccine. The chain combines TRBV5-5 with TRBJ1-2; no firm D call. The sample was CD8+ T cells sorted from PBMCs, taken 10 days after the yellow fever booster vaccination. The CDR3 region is CASSLKLAPNAYGYTF. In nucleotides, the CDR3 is TGTGCCAGCAGCTTGAAACTCGCTCCAAACGCCTATGGCTACACCTTC. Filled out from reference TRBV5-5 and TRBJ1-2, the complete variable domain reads DAGVTQSPTHLIKTRGQQVTLRCSPISGHKSVSWYQQVLGQGPQFIFQYYEKEERGRGNFPDRFSARQFPNYSSELNVNALLLGDSALYLCASSLKLAPNAYGYTFGSGTRLTVV.